This T cell receptor (beta chain) emerged from a study of OX40 agonist ivuxolimab in advanced cancers. About the investigation overall: Ivuxolimab was a fully human IgG2 agonistic monoclonal antibody targeting the costimulatory receptor OX40 (CD134). Intravenous ivuxolimab was administered to patients every 2 weeks at six dose levels: 0.01, 0.1, 0.3, 1.5, 3 and 10 mg/kg. Of the roughly 52 dose-escalation patients, hepatocellular carcinoma was present in about 20, melanoma in some 15, renal cell carcinoma in 9 and head and neck cancer in 9. In the dose-escalation cohort, approximately 82% of patients were male, and the mean age was 60 years with a range of roughly 20 to 79. Patients were allowed to have had prior anti-PD-1, anti-PD-L1 or anti-CTLA-4 therapy, and about 40% of the dose-escalation patients had been treated with checkpoint inhibitors. Three dose-escalation patients achieved partial responses, one with hepatocellular carcinoma and two with cutaneous melanoma. The purpose of peripheral TCRbeta sequencing was to test whether ivuxolimab changed TCR sequence diversity and led to clonal T-cell expansion. The monotherapy dose-escalation portion (N ≈ 56 patients) of the phase I ivuxolimab trial is reported in the paper. General conclusions and limits of the study: Low levels of normalized T-cell clonal expansion were also shown by some nonresponding patients. Partial responders in the 0.1-3.0 mg/kg groups had among the lowest normalized peripheral clonal expansion, especially among CD8+ T cells. At doses of 0.1 to 3.0 mg/kg, clonal expansion of both CD4+ and CD8+ T cells in blood was seen between baseline and week 6. After ivuxolimab, more expanded clones were found on average in CD8+ T cells than in CD4+ T cells. Which antigens the clonally expanded peripheral T cells were specific for was not determined.

Patients with autoimmune disease history or receiving systemic immunosuppression were excluded from the trial. Peripheral blood for TCR sequencing was collected from all dose cohorts at baseline, on cycle 4 day 1, and on cycle 7 day 1. The samples were taken from a phase I, first-in-human, multicenter, open-label dose-escalation trial of ivuxolimab. Adults with locally advanced or metastatic melanoma, renal cell carcinoma, hepatocellular carcinoma or head and neck squamous cell carcinoma were enrolled in the trial. CD4+ and CD8+ T cells were sorted separately from peripheral blood before TCR sequencing. For sequencing of the TCRbeta CDR3 region, genomic DNA was extracted from the sorted cells. TCRbeta CDR3 regions were sequenced using the immunoSEQ Assay. TCRdb holds this immuneACCESS table with in-frame rearrangements only. Some clones are missing; in checked studies, unresolved V genes explain under half, and the rest has no known cause. Counted in this sample were tens of thousands of clones; over 80% of them appeared once. The ten top clones hold roughly 3% of the sample.

Including the terminal cysteine and phenylalanine, the CDR3 comprises 13 residues. CDR3 DNA only is kept here, 39 bases in frame from base 1. Trimming removed 3 bases from V and 6 bases from J, leaving 12 bases between the germline ends. In the germline V gene, CDR1 corresponds to SGHAT and CDR2 to FQNNGV. Comment on this clone: Its antigen remains unidentified. The sample holds no much larger clone one base away, and base qualities are not on file.

The sequencing here drew on CD4+ or CD8+ T cells sorted from blood, taken in a trial of the OX40 agonist ivuxolimab. The receptor's source is an adult with an advanced solid tumor such as melanoma, head and neck, liver or kidney cancer. The rearranged segments are TRBV11-2 and TRBJ2-7; the best D guess is TRBD2, with 5 bases matching. The CDR3 protein sequence reads: CASSLFRSGEQYF. The sequenced DNA is TGTGCCAGCAGCTTGTTCCGCAGCGGCGAGCAGTACTTC.